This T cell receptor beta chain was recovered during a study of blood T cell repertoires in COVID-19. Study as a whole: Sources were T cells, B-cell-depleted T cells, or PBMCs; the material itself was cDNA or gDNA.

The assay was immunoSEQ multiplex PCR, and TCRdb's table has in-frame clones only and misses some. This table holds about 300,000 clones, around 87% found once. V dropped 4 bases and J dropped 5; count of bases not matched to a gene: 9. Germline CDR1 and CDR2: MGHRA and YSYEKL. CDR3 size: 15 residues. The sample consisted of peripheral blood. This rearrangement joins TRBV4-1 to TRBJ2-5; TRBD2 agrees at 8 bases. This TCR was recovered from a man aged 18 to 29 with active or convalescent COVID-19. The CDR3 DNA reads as TGCGCCAGCAGCCGAGGGACTAGTTGGGGGGAGACCCAGTACTTC. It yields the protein CASSRGTSWGETQYF.